Each of the 20 T cell receptor beta chains below was sequenced from the same sample in a study of T cells expressing NK-cell markers. TCRdb reprocessed the 5' RACE reads and keeps a single row for each CDR3 protein, giving no DNA. This sample's table has about 430,000 distinct CDR3 sequences. The sequencing sample was made of blood T cells: a sorted CD56 or NKG2C T cell subset, CD4+ or CD8+ T cells, or bulk PBMC T cells (not recorded which). The receptors come from a woman aged 45-59 years in good health.

The chain links TRBV7-8 to TRBJ1-4. This CDR3 has 15 amino acids. Germline assignment: CDR1 SGHVS and CDR2 FQNEAQ. The CDR3 loop is CASSYDGLPGEKLFF.

The rearrangement links TRBV7-8 to TRBJ1-2; with no DNA, the TCRdb D assignment of TRBD1 cannot be verified. The CDR3 has 16 residues. Germline CDR1 reads SGHVS; CDR2 reads FQNEAQ. The CDR3 reads CASSDKLVGQNYGYTF.

The chain uses TRBV27 and TRBJ2-7; TCRdb picks TRBD2, but there is no DNA to check that call. CDR1 is MNHEY, CDR2 SMNVEV, per germline (reference sequence). CDR3 length equals 17 residues. The CDR3 protein is CASSSGLAGGLTYEQYF.

The chain carries TRBV2 and TRBJ2-1; as DNA is missing, the TRBD2 call by TCRdb cannot be tested. There are 16 residues in the CDR3. Germline loops: CDR1 SNHLY, CDR2 FYNNEI. The CDR3 sequence is CASGSSGRNFYNEQLF.

Here the CDR3 reads CASSLAAAPVGNTIYF. This chain uses TRBV11-3 with TRBJ1-3. CDR1 and CDR2 (germline): SGHNT, YENEEA. This CDR3 spans 16 amino acids.

The rearrangement joins TRBV11-3 to TRBJ2-2; TCRdb proposes TRBD2, but this gene call is untestable without DNA. The CDR3 is made up of 18 amino acids. The V gene's germline CDR1 is SGHNT and CDR2 YENEEA. The CDR3 loop reads CASSLAWRTDRNTGELFF.

The genes are TRBV5-1 and TRBJ1-5; TCRdb proposes TRBD1, but this gene call is untestable without DNA. This CDR3 has 15 residues. The germline V gene encodes CDR1 SGHRS and CDR2 YFSETQ. CDR3 protein: CASSLEPHSNQPQHF.

V is TRBV28 and J is TRBJ2-5; the TCRdb D gene call, TRBD1, has no DNA to confirm it. The CDR3 contains 15 residues. Looked up from germline, CDR1 is MDHEN and CDR2 is SYDVKM. The CDR3 loop is CASSLSGQGKVTQYF.

The genes are TRBV12-3 or TRBV12-4 and TRBJ1-4. The CDR3 is 14 residues long. The CDR3 here is CASSQSGLEGKLFF.

The chain uses TRBV4-1 and TRBJ1-3; TCRdb names TRBD1, which stays unverified in the absence of DNA. Germline CDR1 and CDR2: MGHRA and YSYEKL. The CDR3 is 13 amino acids. This CDR3 is CASSFRAGNTIYF.

The chain joins TRBV4-1 to TRBJ1-5; TCRdb selects TRBD1, and the lack of DNA leaves this call unchecked. This CDR3 has 14 residues. The V gene's germline CDR1 is MGHRA and CDR2 YSYEKL. The CDR3 is CASRPQGGGQPQHF.

The chain uses TRBV20-1 and TRBJ2-5; the TCRdb D gene call, TRBD1, has no DNA to confirm it. CDR1 and CDR2 (germline): DFQATT, SNEGSKA (reference sequence). The CDR3 consists of 16 residues. The CDR3 reads CSARDPRTGISQTQYF.

The chain is built from TRBV27 and TRBJ2-3; checking the TCRdb D call of TRBD2 is not possible without DNA. The CDR3 has 16 amino acids. Germline CDR1 MNHEY, CDR2 SMNVEV (reference sequence). CDR3 sequence: CASSVLSGTSTDTQYF.

The rearrangement uses TRBV7-7 and TRBJ2-2. Germline V gene sequence: CDR1 SSHAT, CDR2 FNYEAQ (reference sequence). The CDR3 extends over 14 amino acids. Here the CDR3 reads CASSSSYTGGELFF. The whole variable domain, remainder taken from reference TRBV7-7 and TRBJ2-2, is GAGVSQSPRYKVTKRGQDVTLRCDPISSHATLYWYQQALGQGPEFLTYFNYEAQPDKSGLPSDRFSAERPEGSISTLTIQRTEQRDSAMYRCASSSSYTGGELFFGEGSRLTVL.

The chain has TRBV7-2 and TRBJ2-3; TCRdb proposes TRBD2, but this gene call is untestable without DNA. The CDR3 is made up of 15 amino acids. Germline CDR1 SGHTA, CDR2 FQGNSA. CDR3 loop: CASSYRAHVRDTQYF.

This CDR3 is CASSRRTHNEQFF. This chain joins TRBV6-1 and TRBJ2-1. Germline V gives CDR1 MNHNS, CDR2 SASEGT. This CDR3 spans 13 amino acids.

V usage is TRBV7-9 and J usage is TRBJ1-2; the D gene TCRdb calls, TRBD1, cannot be checked with no DNA. This CDR3 contains 14 residues. Germline V gene sequence: CDR1 SEHNR, CDR2 FQNEAQ (reference sequence). CDR3 amino acids: CASSHSSGGYGYTF.

The V call is TRBV9, the J call TRBJ2-1; no DNA is available, so the TRBD2 call from TCRdb remains unchecked. Germline CDR1 is SGDLS and CDR2 is YYNGEE. The CDR3 is made up of 13 amino acids. CDR3 loop: CASSDLRRDEQFF.

The chain recombines TRBV28 with TRBJ2-7; TCRdb reports TRBD1, a call that lacks DNA to check it against. The CDR3 has 17 residues. Looked up from germline, CDR1 is MDHEN and CDR2 is SYDVKM. CDR3 sequence reads: CASSVLSSGKGSYEQYF.

The V gene is TRBV20-1, the J gene TRBJ1-2; TCRdb's D gene call, TRBD1, goes unchecked for lack of DNA. CDR1 and CDR2 from the germline V gene are DFQATT and SNEGSKA (reference sequence). This CDR3 has 13 amino acids. CDR3 region: CSASPGAAYGYTF.